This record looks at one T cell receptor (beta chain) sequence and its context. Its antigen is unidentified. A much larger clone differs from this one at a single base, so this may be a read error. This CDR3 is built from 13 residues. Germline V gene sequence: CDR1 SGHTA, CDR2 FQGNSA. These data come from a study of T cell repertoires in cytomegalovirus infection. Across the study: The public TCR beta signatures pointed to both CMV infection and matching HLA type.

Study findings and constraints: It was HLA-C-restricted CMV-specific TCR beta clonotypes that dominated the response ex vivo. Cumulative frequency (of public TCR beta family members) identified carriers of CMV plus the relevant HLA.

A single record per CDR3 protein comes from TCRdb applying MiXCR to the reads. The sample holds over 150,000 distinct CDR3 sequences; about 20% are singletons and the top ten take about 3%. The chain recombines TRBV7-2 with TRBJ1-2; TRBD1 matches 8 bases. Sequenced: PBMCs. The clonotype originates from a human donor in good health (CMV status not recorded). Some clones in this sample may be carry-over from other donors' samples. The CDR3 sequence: CAGSSTGGYGYTF. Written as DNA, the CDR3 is TGTGCCGGCAGCTCAACAGGGGGCTATGGCTACACCTTC.